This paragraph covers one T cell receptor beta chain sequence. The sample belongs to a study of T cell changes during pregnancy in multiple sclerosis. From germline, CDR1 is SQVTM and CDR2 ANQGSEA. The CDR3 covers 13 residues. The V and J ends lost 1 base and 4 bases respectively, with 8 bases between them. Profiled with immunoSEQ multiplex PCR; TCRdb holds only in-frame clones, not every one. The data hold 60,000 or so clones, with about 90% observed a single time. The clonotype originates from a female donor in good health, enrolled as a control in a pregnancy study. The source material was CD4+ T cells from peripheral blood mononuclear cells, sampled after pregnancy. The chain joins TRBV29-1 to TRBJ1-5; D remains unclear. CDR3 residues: CSVEVMRNQPQHF. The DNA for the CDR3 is TGCAGCGTTGAAGTTATGAGGAATCAGCCCCAGCATTTT.